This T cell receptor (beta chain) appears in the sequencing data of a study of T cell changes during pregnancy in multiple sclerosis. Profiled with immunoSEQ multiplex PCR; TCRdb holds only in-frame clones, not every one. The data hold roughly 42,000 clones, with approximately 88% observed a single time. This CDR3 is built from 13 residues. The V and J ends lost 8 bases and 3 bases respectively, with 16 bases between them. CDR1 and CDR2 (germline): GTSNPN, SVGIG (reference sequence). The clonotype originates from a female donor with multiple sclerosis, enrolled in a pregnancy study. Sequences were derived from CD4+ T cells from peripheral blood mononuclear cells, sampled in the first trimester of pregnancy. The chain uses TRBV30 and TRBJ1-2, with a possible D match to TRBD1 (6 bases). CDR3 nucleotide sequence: TGTGCCCGGAACCAGGGGTCGGACTATGGCTACACCTTC. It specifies CARNQGSDYGYTF.